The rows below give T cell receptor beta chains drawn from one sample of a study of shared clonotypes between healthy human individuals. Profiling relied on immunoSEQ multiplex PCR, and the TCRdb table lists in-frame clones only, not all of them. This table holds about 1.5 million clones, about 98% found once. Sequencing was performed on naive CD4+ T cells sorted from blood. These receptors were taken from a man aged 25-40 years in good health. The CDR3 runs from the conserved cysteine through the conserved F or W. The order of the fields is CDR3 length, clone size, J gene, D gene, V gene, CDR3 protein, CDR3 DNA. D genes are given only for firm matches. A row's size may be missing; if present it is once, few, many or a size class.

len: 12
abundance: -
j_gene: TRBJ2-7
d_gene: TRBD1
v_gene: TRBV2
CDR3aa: CAGSTGSAEQYF
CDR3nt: TGTGCCGGCTCGACAGGGTCGGCCGAGCAGTACTTC

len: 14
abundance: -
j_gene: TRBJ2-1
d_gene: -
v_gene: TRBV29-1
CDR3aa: CSVVGSQGGHEQFF
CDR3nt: TGCAGCGTTGTAGGCAGCCAAGGTGGCCATGAGCAGTTCTTC

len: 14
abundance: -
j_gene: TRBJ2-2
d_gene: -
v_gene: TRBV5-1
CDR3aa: CASSPRRNTGELFF
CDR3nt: TGCGCCAGCAGCCCCCGACGGAACACCGGGGAGCTGTTTTTT

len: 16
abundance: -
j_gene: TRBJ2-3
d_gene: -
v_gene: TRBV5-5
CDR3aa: CASSLLLNRDTVTQYF
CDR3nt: TGTGCCAGCAGCCTTCTGCTAAACCGGGACACCGTTACGCAGTATTTT

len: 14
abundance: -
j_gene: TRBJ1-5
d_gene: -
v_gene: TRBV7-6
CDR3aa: CASSRGEYNQPQHF
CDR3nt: TGTGCCAGCAGCCGGGGGGAGTACAATCAGCCCCAGCATTTT

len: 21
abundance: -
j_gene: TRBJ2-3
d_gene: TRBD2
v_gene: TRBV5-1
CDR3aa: CASSLTPPASGRAVSTDTQYF
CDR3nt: TGCGCCAGCAGCTTAACCCCCCCGGCTAGCGGGAGGGCAGTTAGCACAGATACGCAGTATTTT

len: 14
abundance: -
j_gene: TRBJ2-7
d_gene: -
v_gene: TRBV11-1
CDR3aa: CASSGDFISYEQYF
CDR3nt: TGTGCCAGCAGCGGGGACTTTATATCCTACGAGCAGTACTTC

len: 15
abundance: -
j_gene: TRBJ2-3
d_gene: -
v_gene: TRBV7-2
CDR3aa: CASSPVVQVPDTQYF
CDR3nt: TGTGCCAGCAGCCCCGTGGTTCAGGTGCCGGATACGCAGTATTTT

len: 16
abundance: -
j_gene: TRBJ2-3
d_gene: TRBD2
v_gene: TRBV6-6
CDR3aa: CASSYSRLAGGRGQYF
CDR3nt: TGTGCCAGCAGTTACTCGAGGCTAGCGGGAGGTCGAGGGCAGTATTTT

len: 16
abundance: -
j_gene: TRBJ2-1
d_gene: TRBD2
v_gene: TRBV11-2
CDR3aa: CASSVREWGSYNEQFF
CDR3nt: TGTGCCAGCAGCGTGCGGGAGTGGGGCTCCTACAATGAGCAGTTCTTC

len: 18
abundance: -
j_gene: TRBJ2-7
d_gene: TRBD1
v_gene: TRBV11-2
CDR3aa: CASIQGQGGGAISYEQYF
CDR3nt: TGTGCCAGCATCCAGGGACAGGGTGGTGGCGCGATCTCCTACGAGCAGTACTTC

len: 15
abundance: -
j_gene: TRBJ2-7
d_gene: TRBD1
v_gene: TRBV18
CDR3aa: CASSPPRQGFYEQYF
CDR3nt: TGTGCCAGCTCACCACCCCGACAGGGGTTTTACGAGCAGTACTTC

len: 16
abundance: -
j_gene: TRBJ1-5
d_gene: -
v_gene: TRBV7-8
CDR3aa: CASSLGGSGLGQPQHF
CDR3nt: TGTGCCAGCAGCTTAGGAGGGTCAGGGTTGGGTCAGCCCCAGCATTTT

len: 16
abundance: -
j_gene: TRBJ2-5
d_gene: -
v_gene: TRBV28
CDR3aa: CASSTPGHFEQETQYF
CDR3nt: TGTGCCAGCAGTACACCCGGGCACTTCGAACAAGAGACCCAGTACTTC

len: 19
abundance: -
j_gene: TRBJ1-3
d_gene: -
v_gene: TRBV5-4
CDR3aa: CASSPGADIPGPRRNTIYF
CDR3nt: TGTGCCAGCAGCCCTGGGGCTGACATCCCGGGACCGCGTCGAAACACCATATATTTT

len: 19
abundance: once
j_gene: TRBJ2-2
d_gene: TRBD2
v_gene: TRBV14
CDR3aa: CASSHRPGTSGLEPGELFF
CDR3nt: TGTGCCAGCAGCCACAGGCCCGGGACTAGCGGTTTGGAGCCCGGGGAGCTGTTTTTT

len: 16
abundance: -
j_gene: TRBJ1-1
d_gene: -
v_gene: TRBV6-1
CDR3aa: CASSETGGGWNTEAFF
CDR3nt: TGTGCCAGCAGTGAAACGGGGGGCGGTTGGAACACTGAAGCTTTCTTT

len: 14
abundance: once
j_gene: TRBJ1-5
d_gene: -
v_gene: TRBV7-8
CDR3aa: CASSLRVSDQPQHF
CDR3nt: TGTGCCAGCAGCTTAAGGGTCTCAGATCAGCCCCAGCATTTT

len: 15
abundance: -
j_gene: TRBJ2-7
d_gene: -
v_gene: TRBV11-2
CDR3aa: CASSLDWGSSYEQYF
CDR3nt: TGTGCCAGCAGCTTAGATTGGGGGAGCAGCTACGAGCAGTACTTC

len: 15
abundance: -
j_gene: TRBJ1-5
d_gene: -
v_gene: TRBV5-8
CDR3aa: CASSPGRVIWGAQHF
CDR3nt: TGTGCCAGCAGCCCTGGGAGGGTTATTTGGGGAGCCCAGCATTTT

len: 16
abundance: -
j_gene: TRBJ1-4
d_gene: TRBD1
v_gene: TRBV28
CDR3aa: CASSETGAATNEKLFF
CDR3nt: TGTGCCAGCAGTGAGACAGGGGCCGCAACTAATGAAAAACTGTTTTTT

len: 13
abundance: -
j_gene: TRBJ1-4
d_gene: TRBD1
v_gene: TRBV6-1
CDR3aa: CASRRQGQEKLFF
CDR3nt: TGTGCCAGCAGGAGACAGGGCCAGGAAAAACTGTTTTTT

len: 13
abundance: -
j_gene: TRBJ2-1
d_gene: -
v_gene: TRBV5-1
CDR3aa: CASSGGLNNEQFF
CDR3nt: TGCGCCAGCAGTGGGGGCCTGAACAATGAGCAGTTCTTC

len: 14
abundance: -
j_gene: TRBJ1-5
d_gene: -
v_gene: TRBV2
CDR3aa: CASSFFLGGQPQHF
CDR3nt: TGTGCCAGCAGCTTCTTCTTGGGGGGTCAGCCCCAGCATTTT

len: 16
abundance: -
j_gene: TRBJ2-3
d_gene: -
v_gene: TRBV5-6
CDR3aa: CASSPITRPGTDTQYF
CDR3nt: TGTGCCAGCAGCCCGATCACTCGTCCAGGCACAGATACGCAGTATTTT

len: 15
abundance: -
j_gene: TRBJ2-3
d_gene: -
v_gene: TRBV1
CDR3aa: CTSSLAGRNTDTQYF
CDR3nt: TGCACCAGCAGCCTAGCGGGTAGGAACACAGATACGCAGTATTTT

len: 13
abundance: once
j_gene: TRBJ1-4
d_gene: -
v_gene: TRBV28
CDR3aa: CASSRGPAGKLFF
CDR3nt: TGTGCCAGCAGCCGTGGACCGGCGGGAAAACTGTTTTTT

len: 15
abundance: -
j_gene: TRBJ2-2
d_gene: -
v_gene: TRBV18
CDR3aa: CASSRGTPDTGELFF
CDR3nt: TGTGCCAGCTCCCGGGGGACACCCGACACCGGGGAGCTGTTTTTT

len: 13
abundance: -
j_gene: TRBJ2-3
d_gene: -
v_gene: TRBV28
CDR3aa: CASSLAGTDTQYF
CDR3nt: TGTGCCAGCAGTTTAGCAGGGACAGATACGCAGTATTTT

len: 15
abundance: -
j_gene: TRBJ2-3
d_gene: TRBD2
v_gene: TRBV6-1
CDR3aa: CASSEREGLVGTQYF
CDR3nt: TGTGCCAGCAGTGAGCGGGAGGGCCTCGTCGGTACGCAGTATTTT

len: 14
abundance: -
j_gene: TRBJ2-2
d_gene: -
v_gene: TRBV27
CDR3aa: CASSEVTNTGELFF
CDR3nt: TGTGCCAGCAGCGAGGTGACGAACACCGGGGAGCTGTTTTTT

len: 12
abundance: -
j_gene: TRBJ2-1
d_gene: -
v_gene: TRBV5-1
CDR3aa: CASSLQGSEQFF
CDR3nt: TGCGCCAGCAGCTTACAGGGATCTGAGCAGTTCTTC

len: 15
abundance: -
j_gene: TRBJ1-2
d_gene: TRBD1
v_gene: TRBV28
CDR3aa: CASRVQGGPVGGYTF
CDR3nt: TGTGCCAGCAGAGTACAGGGGGGCCCGGTCGGCGGCTACACCTTC

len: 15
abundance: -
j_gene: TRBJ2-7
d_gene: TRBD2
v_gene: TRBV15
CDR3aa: CATSRDYGGRAVQYF
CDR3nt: TGTGCCACCAGCAGAGATTATGGCGGGAGGGCCGTGCAGTACTTC

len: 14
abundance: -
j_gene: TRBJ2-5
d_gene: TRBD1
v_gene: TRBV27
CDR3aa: CASGQGTTGETQYF
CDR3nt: TGTGCCAGTGGACAGGGGACCACGGGAGAGACCCAGTACTTC

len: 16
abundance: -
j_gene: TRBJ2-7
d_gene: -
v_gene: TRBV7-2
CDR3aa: CASSLAGRGQLDEQYF
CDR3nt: TGTGCCAGCAGCTTAGCTGGGCGGGGACAACTAGACGAGCAGTACTTC

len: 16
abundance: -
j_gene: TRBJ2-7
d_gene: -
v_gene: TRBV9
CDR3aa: CASSRQAGSSSYEQYF
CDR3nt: TGTGCCAGCTCTAGGCAGGCAGGTAGTTCGTCCTACGAGCAGTACTTC

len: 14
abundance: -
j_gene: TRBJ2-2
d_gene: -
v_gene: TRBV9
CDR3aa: CASSVARNTGELFF
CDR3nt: TGTGCCAGCAGCGTAGCCCGGAACACCGGGGAGCTGTTTTTT

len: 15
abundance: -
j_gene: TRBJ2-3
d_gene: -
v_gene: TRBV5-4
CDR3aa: CASSLVDVSTDTQYF
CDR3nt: TGTGCCAGCAGCTTGGTGGACGTTAGCACAGATACGCAGTATTTT

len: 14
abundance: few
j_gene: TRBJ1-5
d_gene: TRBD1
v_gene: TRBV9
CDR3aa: CASSVKGTDQPQHF
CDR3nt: TGTGCCAGCAGCGTAAAGGGGACAGATCAGCCCCAGCATTTT

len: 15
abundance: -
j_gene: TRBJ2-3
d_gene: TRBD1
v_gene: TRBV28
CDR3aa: CASSQGQRNTDTQYF
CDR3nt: TGTGCCAGCAGCCAGGGACAGCGGAACACAGATACGCAGTATTTT

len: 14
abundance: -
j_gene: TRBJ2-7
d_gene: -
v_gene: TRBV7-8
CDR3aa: CASSLAGGAYEQYF
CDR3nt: TGTGCCAGCAGCTTAGCGGGAGGAGCCTACGAGCAGTACTTC